This T cell receptor (beta chain) was documented in a study of neurological immune-mediated disorders. Findings and limits, study-wide: Patients with HTLV-1-associated myelopathy had the highest level of TCR clonal expansion, whereas patients with multiple sclerosis had the lowest level, falling beneath the level found in healthy controls. Among expanded clones, no CDR3 amino acid sequences were shared across subjects, a pattern suggesting private repertoires in all groups.

This clonotype was picked up many times. What it binds is not known. Germline V gene sequence: CDR1 SGHAT, CDR2 FQDESV (reference sequence). Trimming removed 4 bases at V and 0 bases at J, with 27 bases between. The CDR3 has 21 residues. Template-switch 5'RACE cDNA synthesis added a 10-nucleotide unique molecular identifier. MiXCR, applied by TCRdb to the 5' RACE reads, yields one record per CDR3 protein. The sample records about 44,000 distinct CDR3 sequences, roughly 21% being singletons. Sample time point: technical triplicate 3. J is TRBJ2-2 and V is TRBV11-1; maybe TRBD2 (6 bases). This receptor was identified in a man between 60 and 75 years old with HTLV-1-associated myelopathy (HAM/TSP). The sequenced material came from PBMCs. The CDR3: CASSWGWRGDLSYANTGELFF. CDR3 in DNA: TGTGCCAGCAGCTGGGGGTGGAGGGGAGACCTCTCCTACGCGAACACCGGGGAGCTGTTTTTT.